This T cell receptor beta chain was identified in a study of shared clonotypes between healthy human individuals. Only in-frame clones appear in the TCRdb table, and some are missing; sequencing was by immunoSEQ multiplex PCR. Of 2.3 million or so clones in the sample, approximately 95% are singletons; the top ten hold 0.39%. This clone appeared a few times. Trimming left V 2 bases short and J 5 bases short, with 13 bases between. Germline V CDR1 and CDR2: MNHNS, SASEGT. The CDR3 has 15 residues. The chain recombines TRBV6-1 with TRBJ1-5; perhaps TRBD1 as D (5 bases). The sample was naive CD4+ T cells from PBMCs. As to subset: CD45RA+ positively selected. The receptor comes from a man younger than 35 in good health. Some clones in this sample may be carry-over from other donors' samples. The CDR3 sequence: CASSELQGGDQPQHF. The CDR3 region has the DNA TGTGCCAGCAGTGAACTTCAGGGAGGGGATCAGCCCCAGCATTTT.